The T cell receptor (beta chain) under discussion was sequenced for a study of cytomegalovirus exposure and HLA in healthy donors. Notes on the study in general: HLA restriction was apparent for most CMV-associated TCR beta chains in a later analysis. A later analysis showed that HLA-associated TCR beta chains had undergone more clonal expansion than equally common others.

A word on this clone: Antigen: not known.

Primers for the PCR totalled 60 Vbeta and 13 Jbeta. In the original processing: There were 80 million to 95 million unique TCR beta chains by a later count, and some 11 million of them were shared. Clones were read by immunoSEQ multiplex PCR, and TCRdb kept only the in-frame ones, dropping some. That table furnishes V, J and clone size, whereas the DNA furnished D and trimming. The top ten clones hold approximately 1.7% of a sample with some 130,000 clones, 60% to 75% of them seen once. This CDR3 spans 16 amino acids. V shed 4 bases and J 4 bases; nucleotides not matched to a gene: 11. CDR1 and CDR2 (germline): SGHRS, YFSETQ.

Sequencing used PBMCs. V and J are TRBV5-1 and TRBJ1-1; 9 bases fit TRBD1. The origin of this receptor is a human donor in good health. In DNA form, the CDR3 reads TGCGCCAGCAGCCCGGGACCGACAGGGGGTGGCACTGAAGCTTTCTTT. Its protein product is CASSPGPTGGGTEAFF.